The 8 T cell receptor beta chains presented below share a single source sample, sequenced in a study of breast tumors, draining lymph nodes, adjacent tissues. MiXCR was run by TCRdb on the multiplex PCR reads, yielding one entry per CDR3 protein. The sample yields around 15,000 distinct CDR3 sequences, around 50% seen once. The sequenced material came from tumor-adjacent breast tissue. The receptor source for this set is a female donor with breast cancer. Some clones in this sample may be carry-over from other donors' samples.

This rearrangement joins TRBV20-1 to TRBJ1-2; TRBD1 agrees at 7 bases. From germline, CDR1 is DFQATT and CDR2 SNEGSKA (reference sequence). Trimming removed 6 bases from V and 6 bases from J; junction bases left unmatched: 13. This CDR3 contains 14 residues. The CDR3 here is CSASQDRMNHGYTF. CDR3 DNA sequence: TGCAGTGCCTCGCAGGACAGGATGAACCATGGCTACACCTTC.

This clonotype was seen many times. The V call is TRBV7-3, the J call TRBJ2-3; D call uncertain. The V gene lost 2 bases and the J gene lost 0 bases, with 9 bases spanning the gap. The CDR3 has 15 residues. Per the germline V gene, CDR1 is SGHTA and CDR2 is FQGTGA. CDR3 in DNA: TGTGCCAGCAGCTTACGGCTGGATAGCACAGATACGCAGTATTTT. Protein product: CASSLRLDSTDTQYF.

This clonotype was picked up one time. The chain uses TRBV4-3 and TRBJ2-7; 8 positions match TRBD2. The CDR3 contains 15 residues. Trimming at V came to 1 base and at J to 1 base, leaving 3 bases not matched to a gene. CDR1 and CDR2 (germline): LGHNA, YSLEER. Here the CDR3 reads CASSQVAGGSYEQYF. The CDR3 DNA sequence: TGCGCCAGCAGCCAAGTTGCGGGGGGATCCTACGAGCAGTACTTC.

This clonotype is medium-sized within its sample. This rearrangement joins TRBV7-9 to TRBJ2-5; D is unclear. The CDR3 consists of 15 residues. The germline V and J ends were trimmed by 2 bases and 5 bases, with 15 bases remaining between them. CDR1 is SEHNR and CDR2 is FQNEAQ in the germline V gene (reference sequence). The CDR3 sequence: CASSLWSAQLETQYF. The CDR3 region has the DNA TGTGCCAGCAGCTTATGGTCTGCGCAATTGGAGACCCAGTACTTC.

The chain uses TRBV7-3 and TRBJ2-1; weak D call: TRBD2 (5 bases). This CDR3 has 15 amino acids. V gave up 4 bases and J gave up 0 bases, with 10 bases separating them. The germline CDR1 and CDR2 sequences are SGHTA and FQGTGA. This chain's CDR3 is CASSYGLSSYNEQFF. CDR3 DNA sequence: TGTGCCAGCAGCTATGGACTGAGCTCCTACAATGAGCAGTTCTTC.

The table lists this clonotype with a few counts. This chain uses TRBV12-3 or TRBV12-4 with TRBJ1-5; D uncertain. Trimming removed 0 bases from V and 2 bases from J, with 5 bases in between. The CDR3 consists of 14 residues. DNA for the CDR3: TGTGCCAGCAGTTTAGCGTTGGGCAATCAGCCCCAGCATTTT. Encoded protein: CASSLALGNQPQHF.

J is TRBJ2-2 and V is TRBV19; D ambiguous. The V and J ends lost 3 bases and 6 bases respectively, with 11 bases between them. Germline values: CDR1 LNHDA, CDR2 SQIVND (reference sequence). This CDR3 is built from 14 residues. Here the CDR3 DNA reads TGTGCCAGTAGTATTGGCCCGGGCTCCGGGGAGCTGTTTTTT. It is translated as CASSIGPGSGELFF.

Sample share makes this clonotype medium-sized. This chain uses TRBV7-9 with TRBJ2-7; 10 positions agree with TRBD2. The CDR3 consists of 17 residues. Germline CDR1 reads SEHNR; CDR2 reads FQNEAQ (reference sequence). The trim removed 4 bases at V and 1 base at J, leaving 10 bases unmatched. The CDR3 reads CASSSRGAGGSSYEQYF. The CDR3 DNA reads as TGTGCCAGCAGCTCACGAGGAGCGGGAGGGTCGTCCTACGAGCAGTACTTC.